The clone carrying this T cell receptor (beta chain) was seen a few times. Its antigen is as yet unknown. cDNA molecules, individually, were tagged with unique molecular identifiers. Each CDR3 protein is one row after TCRdb ran MiXCR on the 5' RACE reads. In the table there are around 84,000 distinct CDR3 sequences, more than 9% of which are singletons. The record originates from a study of early T cells in non-severe SARS-CoV-2 infection. In the study overall: Sequenced bulk RNA came from whole blood that was unsorted, and chains were unpaired.

Whole-study findings and limits: VDJdb-based matching was biased toward anti-spike CD8 responses and missed private and CD4 specificities.

The TCR was taken from an adult who was a healthcare worker with PCR-confirmed SARS-CoV-2 infection or an uninfected control (not recorded which). The material was whole blood, obtained at baseline.

The CDR3: CSARDSSANYGYTF. As DNA, the CDR3 is TGCAGTGCTAGAGATTCCTCGGCCAACTATGGCTACACCTTC. V usage is TRBV20-1 and J usage is TRBJ1-2; unclear D gene. Germline values: CDR1 DFQATT, CDR2 SNEGSKA (reference sequence). Trimming pared 0 bases from V and 2 bases from J, leaving 10 bases between. The CDR3 covers 14 residues.